This TCR beta chain was retrieved from a study of CD8 T cells in ankylosing spondylitis (dated by TCRdb to about 2017). Some background on the complete study: The study set out to find disease-linked TCR variants by profiling T cell receptor beta repertoires in ankylosing spondylitis patients and healthy donors. In total, the full study cohort was made up of nearly 110 healthy donors and about two dozen ankylosing spondylitis patients. Peripheral blood samples were taken, and synovial fluid was additionally collected from ankylosing spondylitis patients.

This clonotype was detected only a few times. No antigen is known for it. No clone much larger than this one lies a single base away; base qualities are absent. The germline V gene (reference sequence) specifies SEHNR as CDR1 and FQNEAQ as CDR2. Trimming at the junction amounts to 6 bases on V and 1 base on J, and the germline ends lie 13 bases apart. Measured from the cysteine to the phenylalanine, the CDR3 is 14 residues long. This entry keeps only the CDR3 DNA: 42 bases, framed from base 1. The run used an Illumina HiSeq 2500. Quantitative 5'-RACE with molecular barcodes was used to prepare TCR beta libraries. As for the authors' bioinformatics: Disease-linked TCR variants were identified with a new computational method built on a probabilistic model of VDJ rearrangement. In TCRdb, the public reads were trimmed at Q25 with fastp and aligned with MiXCR, with productive beta chains retained. Every entry covers one CDR3 protein and lists the most common genes and DNA from its rows. TCRdb's processing, not the authors', yielded these V and J calls. In all, the sample holds 200,000 to 300,000 distinct CDR3 sequences, and roughly 10% of those were seen once. The ten largest make up 6% to 7.5% of the sample.

General study outcomes and caveats: Blood from ankylosing spondylitis patients appeared to be characterized by a TCR beta motif composed of about eight highly homologous amino acid variants. The disease-linked clones showed a CD8+ phenotype and occurred at relatively low frequencies in peripheral blood. Some motif variants were previously reported in synovial fluid and blood of reactive arthritis patients, suggesting common disease-initiation mechanisms. According to the report, matched synovial fluid samples from ankylosing spondylitis patients were significantly enriched for the disease-linked clones.

This clonotype was sampled from a male donor with ankylosing spondylitis or in good health (not recorded which). What was sequenced was blood, either unsorted or a sorted T cell fraction (not recorded which). The rearrangement combines TRBV7-9 with TRBJ2-7, with no D gene named confidently. The CDR3 protein is CASSSPQESYEQYF. In nucleotides, the sequence is TGTGCCAGCAGTTCACCCCAAGAGTCCTACGAGCAGTACTTC.